The TCR beta chain under discussion was sequenced for a study of blood T cell repertoires in COVID-19. Turning to the study itself: T cells, B-cell-depleted T cells, or PBMCs supplied cDNA or gDNA.

During active infection, Seattle patients enrolled and were then monitored through disease. Sequencing used immunoSEQ multiplex PCR; TCRdb keeps in-frame clones, though not all of them. This sample has about 160,000 clones, with 70% to 85% found just once. Specimen: peripheral blood. The sequence was obtained from an elderly man with COVID-19, enrolled during active disease.

DNA for the CDR3: TGTGCCAGCAGCCAAAACAGGGAAAGCACTGAAGCTTTCTTT. It encodes CASSQNRESTEAFF. This sequence joins TRBV7-7 and TRBJ1-1, with a tentative D call TRBD1 (6 bases). The CDR3 has 14 amino acids. Looked up from germline, CDR1 is SSHAT and CDR2 is FNYEAQ (reference sequence). Between the trimmed V and J ends, which lost 5 bases and 4 bases, there was a span of 14 bases.